The 8 T cell receptor beta chains in this list originate from one sample, sequenced in a study of CD8 T cells in Susac syndrome. RNA totalling roughly 0.45 to 1 ug underwent reverse transcription with random hexamers. TCRdb analysed the immunoSEQ multiplex PCR reads with MiXCR anew, one entry per CDR3 protein. The top ten hold 0.093% of the sample, which has more than 90,000 distinct CDR3 sequences, 85% to 95% seen once. Specimen: CD4+ T cells from PBMCs. Source of these receptors: a human donor with multiple sclerosis.

The chain joins TRBV3-1 to TRBJ2-5; D is undetermined. The V end was cut by 1 base, the J end by 0 bases, with 12 bases between. This CDR3 is built from 16 residues. The germline CDR1 and CDR2 sequences are LGHDT and YNNKEL (reference sequence). The CDR3 DNA reads TGTGCCAGCAGCCAAGGGCGACACCTGTACCAAGAGACCCAGTACTTC. Translated: CASSQGRHLYQETQYF.

This chain links TRBV4-1 with TRBJ1-3; D is unclear. Germline CDR1 MGHRA, CDR2 YSYEKL. V lost 5 bases to trimming and J lost 2 bases, with 16 bases between them. The CDR3 has 16 amino acids. The CDR3 coding sequence is TGCGCCAGCAGCGGAGACGGTCGGTTCGCTGGAAACACCATATATTTT. It specifies CASSGDGRFAGNTIYF.

This chain uses TRBV15 with TRBJ1-2; D ambiguous. Germline CDR1 LNHNV, CDR2 YYDKDF (reference sequence). V lost 0 bases and J lost 8, with 13 bases in between. CDR3 length: 14 residues. CDR3 residues: CATSRDVEVEGYTF. CDR3 in DNA: TGTGCCACCAGCAGAGATGTGGAGGTGGAGGGCTACACCTTC. Complete variable domain (other parts from reference TRBV15 and TRBJ1-2): DAMVIQNPRYQVTQFGKPVTLSCSQTLNHNVMYWYQQKSSQAPKLLFHYYDKDFNNEADTPDNFQSRRPNTSFCFLDIRSPGLGDTAMYLCATSRDVEVEGYTFGSGTRLTVV.

The chain links TRBV6-5 to TRBJ2-2, with TRBD2 matching over 10 bases. CDR3 length: 15 residues. Trimming took 4 bases from V and 5 from J; bases not matched to a gene: 4. Germline CDR1 reads MNHEY; CDR2 reads SVGAGI. The CDR3 loop is CASSSSGGGTGELFF. CDR3 nucleotide sequence: TGTGCCAGCAGTTCGAGCGGGGGGGGGACCGGGGAGCTGTTTTTT.

V and J are TRBV29-1 and TRBJ2-5; 8 bases align to TRBD2. The J segment lost 4 bases and the V segment lost 7 bases, leaving 14 bases of the junction unmatched. CDR1 is SQVTM, CDR2 ANQGSEA, per germline. The CDR3 spans 15 residues. This CDR3 reads CSALRPGGRVETQYF. The CDR3 DNA reads as TGCAGCGCCTTACGACCGGGGGGGCGGGTAGAGACCCAGTACTTC.

The chain links TRBV5-6 to TRBJ1-5, with 7 bases matching TRBD1. CDR3 length equals 17 residues. The V gene's germline CDR1 is SGHDT and CDR2 YYEEEE. Losses at the gene ends were 4 bases for V and 3 bases for J; bases not matched to a gene: 13. The chain's CDR3 is CASSLDPRQGINQPQHF. The CDR3 DNA sequence: TGTGCCAGCAGCCTCGACCCACGACAGGGTATCAATCAGCCCCAGCATTTT.

The chain couples TRBV3-1 to TRBJ2-3, with D unclear. With 2 bases removed from V and 3 bases from J, the gap between germline ends came to 12 bases. Germline assignment: CDR1 LGHDT and CDR2 YNNKEL (reference sequence). The CDR3 has 15 amino acids. CDR3 loop: CASSQLTGGTDTQYF. Written as DNA, the CDR3 is TGTGCCAGCAGCCAACTGACGGGTGGGACAGATACGCAGTATTTT.

The rearrangement joins TRBV10-3 to TRBJ1-2, with TRBD1 as a possible D gene (5 bases). Trimming cost V 0 bases and J 7 bases, with 18 bases left between them. In germline, CDR1 is ENHRY, CDR2 SYGVKD. The CDR3 runs to 16 residues. In nucleotides, the CDR3 is TGTGCCATCAGTGAGTCGACCGTAGGGGAATCCGGTGGCTACACCTTC. Its translation: CAISESTVGESGGYTF.